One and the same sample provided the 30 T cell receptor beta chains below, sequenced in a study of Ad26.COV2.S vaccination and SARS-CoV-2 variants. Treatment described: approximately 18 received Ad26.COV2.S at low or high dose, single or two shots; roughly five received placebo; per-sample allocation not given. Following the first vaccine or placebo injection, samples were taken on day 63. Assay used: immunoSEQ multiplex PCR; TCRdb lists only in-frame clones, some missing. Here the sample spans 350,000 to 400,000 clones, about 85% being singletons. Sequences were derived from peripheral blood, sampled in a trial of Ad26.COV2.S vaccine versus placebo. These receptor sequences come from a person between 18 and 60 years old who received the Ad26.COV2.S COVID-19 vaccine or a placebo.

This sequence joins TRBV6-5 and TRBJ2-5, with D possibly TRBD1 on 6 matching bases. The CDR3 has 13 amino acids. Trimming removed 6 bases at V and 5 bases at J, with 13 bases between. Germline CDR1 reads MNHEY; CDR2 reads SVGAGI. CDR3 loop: CASRFTGFETQYF. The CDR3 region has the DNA TGTGCCAGCAGATTCACAGGGTTTGAGACCCAGTACTTC.

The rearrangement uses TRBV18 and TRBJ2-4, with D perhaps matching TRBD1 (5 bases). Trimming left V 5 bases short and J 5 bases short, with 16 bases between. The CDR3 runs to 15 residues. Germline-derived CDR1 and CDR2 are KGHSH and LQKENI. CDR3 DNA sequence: TGTGCCAGCTCAAGTACGAACGTGGGGCAAAACATTCAGTACTTC. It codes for CASSSTNVGQNIQYF. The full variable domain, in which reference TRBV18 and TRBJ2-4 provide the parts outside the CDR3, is NAGVMQNPRHLVRRRGQEARLRCSPMKGHSHVYWYRQLPEEGLKFMVYLQKENIIDESGMPKERFSAEFPKEGPSILRIQQVVRGDSAAYFCASSSTNVGQNIQYFGAGTRLSVL.

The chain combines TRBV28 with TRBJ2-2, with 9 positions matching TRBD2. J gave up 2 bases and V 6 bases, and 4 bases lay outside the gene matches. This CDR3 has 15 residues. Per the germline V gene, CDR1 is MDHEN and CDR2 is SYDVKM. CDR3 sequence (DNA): TGTGCCAGCAGGGGACTAGCTAAAAACACCGGGGAGCTGTTTTTT. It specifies CASRGLAKNTGELFF. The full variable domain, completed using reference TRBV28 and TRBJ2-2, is DVKVTQSSRYLVKRTGEKVFLECVQDMDHENMFWYRQDPGLGLRLIYFSYDVKMKEKGDIPEGYSVSREKKERFSLILESASTNQTSMYLCASRGLAKNTGELFFGEGSRLTVL.

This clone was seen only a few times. CDR3 sequence reads: CASSPGTGSYGYTF. The CDR3 DNA follows: TGTGCCAGCAGCCCCGGGACAGGGAGCTATGGCTACACCTTC. The rearrangement links TRBV3-1 (or the pseudogene TRBV3-2) to TRBJ1-2, with 9 bases fitting TRBD1. The CDR3 has 14 residues. The J segment lost 4 bases and the V segment lost 4 bases, leaving 4 bases of the junction unmatched. CDR1 and CDR2 (germline): LGHDT, YNNKEL (reference sequence).

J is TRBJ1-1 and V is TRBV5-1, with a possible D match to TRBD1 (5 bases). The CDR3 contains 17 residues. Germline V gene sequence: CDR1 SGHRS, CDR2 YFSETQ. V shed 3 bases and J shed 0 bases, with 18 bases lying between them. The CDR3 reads CASSSSGGFNMNTEAFF. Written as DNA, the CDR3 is TGCGCCAGCAGCTCGAGTGGGGGTTTTAATATGAACACTGAAGCTTTCTTT.

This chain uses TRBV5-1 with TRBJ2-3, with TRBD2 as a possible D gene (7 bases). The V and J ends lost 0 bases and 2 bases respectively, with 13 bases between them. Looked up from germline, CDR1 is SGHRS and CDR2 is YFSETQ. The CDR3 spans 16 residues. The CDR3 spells CASSLVRGADTDTQYF. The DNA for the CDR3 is TGCGCCAGCAGCTTGGTACGGGGGGCGGACACAGATACGCAGTATTTT. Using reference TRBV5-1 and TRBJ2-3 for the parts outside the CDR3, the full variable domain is KAGVTQTPRYLIKTRGQQVTLSCSPISGHRSVSWYQQTPGQGLQFLFEYFSETQRNKGNFPGRFSGRQFSNSRSEMNVSTLELGDSALYLCASSLVRGADTDTQYFGPGTRLTVL.

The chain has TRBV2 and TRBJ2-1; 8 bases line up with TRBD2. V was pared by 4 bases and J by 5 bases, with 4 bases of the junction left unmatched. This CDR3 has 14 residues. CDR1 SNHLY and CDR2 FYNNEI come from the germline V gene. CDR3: CASSVTSGNNEQFF. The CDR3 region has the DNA TGTGCCAGCAGTGTAACTAGCGGAAACAATGAGCAGTTCTTC.

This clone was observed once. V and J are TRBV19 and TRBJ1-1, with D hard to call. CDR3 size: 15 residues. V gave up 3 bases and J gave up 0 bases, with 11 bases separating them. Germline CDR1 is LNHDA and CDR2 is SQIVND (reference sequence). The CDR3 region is CASSMRAGVNTEAFF. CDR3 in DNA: TGTGCCAGTAGTATGAGGGCAGGCGTGAACACTGAAGCTTTCTTT.

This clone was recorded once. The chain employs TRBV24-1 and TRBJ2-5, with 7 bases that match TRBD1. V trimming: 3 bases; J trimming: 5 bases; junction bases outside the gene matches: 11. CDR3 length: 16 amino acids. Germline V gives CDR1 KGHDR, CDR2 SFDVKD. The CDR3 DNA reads TGTGCCACCAGTGATCCGGTTAAGGGGGCTGGGGAGACCCAGTACTTC. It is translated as CATSDPVKGAGETQYF.

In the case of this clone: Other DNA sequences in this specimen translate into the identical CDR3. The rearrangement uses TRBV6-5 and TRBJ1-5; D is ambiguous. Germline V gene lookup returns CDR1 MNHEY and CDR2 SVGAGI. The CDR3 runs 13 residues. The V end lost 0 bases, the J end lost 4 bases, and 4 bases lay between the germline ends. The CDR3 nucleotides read TGTGCCAGCAGTTACTCGTCGAATCAGCCCCAGCATTTT. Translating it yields CASSYSSNQPQHF.

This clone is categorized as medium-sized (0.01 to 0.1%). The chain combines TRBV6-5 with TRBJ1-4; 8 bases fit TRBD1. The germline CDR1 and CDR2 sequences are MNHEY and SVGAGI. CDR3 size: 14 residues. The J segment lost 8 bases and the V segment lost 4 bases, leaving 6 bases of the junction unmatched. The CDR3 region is CASSSDREVEKLFF. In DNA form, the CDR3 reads TGTGCCAGCAGTTCGGACAGGGAGGTAGAAAAACTGTTTTTT.

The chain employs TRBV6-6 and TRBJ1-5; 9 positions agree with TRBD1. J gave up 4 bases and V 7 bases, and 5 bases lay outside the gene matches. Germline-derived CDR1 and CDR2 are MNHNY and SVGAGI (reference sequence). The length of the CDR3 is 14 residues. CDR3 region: CASKRGTGNQPQHF. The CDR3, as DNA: TGTGCCAGCAAGCGGGGGACAGGGAATCAGCCCCAGCATTTT.

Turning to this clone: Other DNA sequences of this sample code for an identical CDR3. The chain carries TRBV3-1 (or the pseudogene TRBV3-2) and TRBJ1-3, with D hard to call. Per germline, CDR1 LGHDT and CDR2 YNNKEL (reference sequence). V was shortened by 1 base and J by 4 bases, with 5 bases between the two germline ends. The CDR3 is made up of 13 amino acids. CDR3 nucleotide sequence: TGTGCCAGCAGCCAAGGTGGGGGAAACACCATATATTTT. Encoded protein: CASSQGGGNTIYF.

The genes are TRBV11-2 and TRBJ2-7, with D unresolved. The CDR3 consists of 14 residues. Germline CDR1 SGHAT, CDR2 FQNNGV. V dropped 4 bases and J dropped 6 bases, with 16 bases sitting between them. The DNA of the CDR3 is TGTGCCAGCAGCTGGCAACCCCAGGCCAGCGAGCAGTACTTC. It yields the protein CASSWQPQASEQYF.

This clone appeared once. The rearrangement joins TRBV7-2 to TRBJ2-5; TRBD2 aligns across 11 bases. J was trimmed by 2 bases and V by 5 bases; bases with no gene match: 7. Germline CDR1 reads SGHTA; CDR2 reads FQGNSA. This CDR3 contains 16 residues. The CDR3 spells CASSKTIAGGQETQYF. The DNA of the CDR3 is TGTGCCAGCAGCAAAACAATAGCGGGGGGGCAAGAGACCCAGTACTTC.

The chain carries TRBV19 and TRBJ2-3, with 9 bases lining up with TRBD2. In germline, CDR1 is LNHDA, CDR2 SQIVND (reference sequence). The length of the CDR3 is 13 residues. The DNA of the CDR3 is TGTTCCACAGGCGGGGGGGCCGCAGATACGCAGTATTTT. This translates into CSTGGGAADTQYF.

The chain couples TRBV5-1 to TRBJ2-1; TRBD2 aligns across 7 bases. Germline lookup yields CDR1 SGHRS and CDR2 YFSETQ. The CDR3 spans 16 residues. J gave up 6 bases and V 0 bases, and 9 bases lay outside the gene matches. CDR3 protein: CASSLALLAKLNEQFF. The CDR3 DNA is TGCGCCAGCAGCTTGGCCTTACTAGCGAAACTCAATGAGCAGTTCTTC.

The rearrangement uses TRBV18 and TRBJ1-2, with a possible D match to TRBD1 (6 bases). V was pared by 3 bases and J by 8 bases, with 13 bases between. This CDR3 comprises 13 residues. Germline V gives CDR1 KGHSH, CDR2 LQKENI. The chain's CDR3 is CASSPSAGEGYTF. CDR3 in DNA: TGTGCCAGCTCACCCTCCGCAGGGGAGGGCTACACCTTC.

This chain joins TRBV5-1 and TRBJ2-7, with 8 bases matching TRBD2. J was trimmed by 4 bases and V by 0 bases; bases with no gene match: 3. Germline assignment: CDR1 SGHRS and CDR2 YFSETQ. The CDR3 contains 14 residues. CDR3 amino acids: CASSLDGGVYEQYF. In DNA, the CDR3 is TGCGCCAGCAGCTTGGACGGGGGGGTTTACGAGCAGTACTTC.

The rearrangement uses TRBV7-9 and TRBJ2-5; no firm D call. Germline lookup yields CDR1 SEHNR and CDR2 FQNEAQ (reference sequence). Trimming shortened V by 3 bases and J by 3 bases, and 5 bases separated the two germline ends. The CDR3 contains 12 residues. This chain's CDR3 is CASSLLKETQYF. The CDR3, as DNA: TGTGCCAGCAGCTTGTTGAAAGAGACCCAGTACTTC. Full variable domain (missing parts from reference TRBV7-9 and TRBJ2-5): DTGVSQNPRHKITKRGQNVTFRCDPISEHNRLYWYRQTLGQGPEFLTYFQNEAQLEKSRLLSDRFSAERPKGSFSTLEIQRTEQGDSAMYLCASSLLKETQYFGPGTRLLVL.

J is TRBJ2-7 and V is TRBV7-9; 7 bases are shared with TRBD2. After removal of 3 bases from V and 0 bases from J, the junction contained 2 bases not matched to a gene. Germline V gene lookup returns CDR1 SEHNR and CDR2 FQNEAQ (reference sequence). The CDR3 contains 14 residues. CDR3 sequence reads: CASSFGGSSYEQYF. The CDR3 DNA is TGTGCCAGCAGCTTCGGGGGGAGCTCCTACGAGCAGTACTTC.

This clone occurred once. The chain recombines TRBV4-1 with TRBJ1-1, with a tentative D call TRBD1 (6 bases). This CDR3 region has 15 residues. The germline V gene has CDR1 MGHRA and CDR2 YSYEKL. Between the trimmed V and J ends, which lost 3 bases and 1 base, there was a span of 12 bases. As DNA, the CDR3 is TGCGCCAGCAGCCAGGCCGGGACACCGAACACTGAAGCTTTCTTT. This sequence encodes CASSQAGTPNTEAFF.

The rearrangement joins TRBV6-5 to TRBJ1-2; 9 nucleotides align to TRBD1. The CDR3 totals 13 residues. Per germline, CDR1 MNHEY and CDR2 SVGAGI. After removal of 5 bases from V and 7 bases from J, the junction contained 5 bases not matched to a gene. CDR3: CASSLQGAGGYTF. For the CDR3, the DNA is TGTGCCAGCAGTCTACAGGGGGCAGGTGGCTACACCTTC.

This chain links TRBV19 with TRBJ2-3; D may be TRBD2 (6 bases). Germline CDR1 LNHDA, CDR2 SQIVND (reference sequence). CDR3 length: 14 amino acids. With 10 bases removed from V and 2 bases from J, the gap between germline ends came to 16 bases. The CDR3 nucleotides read TGTGCCACCAAATTCCGGGGGTTCACAGATACGCAGTATTTT. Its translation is CATKFRGFTDTQYF.

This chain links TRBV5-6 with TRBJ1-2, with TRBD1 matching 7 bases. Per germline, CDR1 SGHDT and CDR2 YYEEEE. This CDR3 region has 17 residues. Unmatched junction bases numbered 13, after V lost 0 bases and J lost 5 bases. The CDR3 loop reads CASSLEDWLAGGYGYTF. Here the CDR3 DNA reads TGTGCCAGCAGCTTGGAGGATTGGTTAGCAGGGGGGTATGGCTACACCTTC.

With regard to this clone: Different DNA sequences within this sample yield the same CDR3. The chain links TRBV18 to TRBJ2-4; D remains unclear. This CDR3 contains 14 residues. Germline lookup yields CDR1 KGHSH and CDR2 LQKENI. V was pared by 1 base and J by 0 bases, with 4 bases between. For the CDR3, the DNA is TGTGCCAGCTCACCACTCCGAGCCAAAAACATTCAGTACTTC. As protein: CASSPLRAKNIQYF.

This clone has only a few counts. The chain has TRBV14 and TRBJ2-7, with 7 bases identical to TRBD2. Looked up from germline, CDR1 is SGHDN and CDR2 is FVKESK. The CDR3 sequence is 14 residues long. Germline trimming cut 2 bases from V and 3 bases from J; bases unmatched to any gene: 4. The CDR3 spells CASSQWEGGYEQYF. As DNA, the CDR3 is TGTGCCAGCAGCCAATGGGAGGGCGGCTACGAGCAGTACTTC.

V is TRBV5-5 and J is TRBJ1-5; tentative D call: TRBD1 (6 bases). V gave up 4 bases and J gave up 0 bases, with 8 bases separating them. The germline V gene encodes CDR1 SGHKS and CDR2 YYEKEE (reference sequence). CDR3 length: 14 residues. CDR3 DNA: TGTGCCAGCAGCAGGGGGTATAGCAATCAGCCCCAGCATTTT. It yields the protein CASSRGYSNQPQHF. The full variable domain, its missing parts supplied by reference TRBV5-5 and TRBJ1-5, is DAGVTQSPTHLIKTRGQQVTLRCSPISGHKSVSWYQQVLGQGPQFIFQYYEKEERGRGNFPDRFSARQFPNYSSELNVNALLLGDSALYLCASSRGYSNQPQHFGDGTRLSIL.

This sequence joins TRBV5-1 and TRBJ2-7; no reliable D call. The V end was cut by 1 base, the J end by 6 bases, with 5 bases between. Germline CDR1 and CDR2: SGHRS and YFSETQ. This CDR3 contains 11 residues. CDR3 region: CASSLSSEQYF. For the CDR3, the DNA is TGCGCCAGCAGCTTGTCTAGCGAGCAGTACTTC.

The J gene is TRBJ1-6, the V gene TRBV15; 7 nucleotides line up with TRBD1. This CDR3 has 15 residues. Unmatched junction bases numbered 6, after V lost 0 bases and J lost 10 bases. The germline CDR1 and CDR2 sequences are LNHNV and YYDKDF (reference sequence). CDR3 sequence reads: CATSRDRQGRSPLHF. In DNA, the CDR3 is TGTGCCACCAGCAGAGATCGACAGGGCAGGTCACCCCTCCACTTT.